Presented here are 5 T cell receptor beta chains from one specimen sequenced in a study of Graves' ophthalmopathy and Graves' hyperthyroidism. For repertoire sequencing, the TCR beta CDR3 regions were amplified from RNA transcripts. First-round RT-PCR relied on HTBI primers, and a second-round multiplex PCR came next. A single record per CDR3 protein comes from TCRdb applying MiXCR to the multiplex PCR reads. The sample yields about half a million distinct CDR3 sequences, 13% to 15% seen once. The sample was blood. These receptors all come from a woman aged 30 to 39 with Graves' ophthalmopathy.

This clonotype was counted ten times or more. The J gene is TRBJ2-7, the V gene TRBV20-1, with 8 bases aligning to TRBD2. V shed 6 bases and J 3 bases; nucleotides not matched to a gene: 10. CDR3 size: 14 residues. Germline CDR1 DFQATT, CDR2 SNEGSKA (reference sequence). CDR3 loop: CSADEPGLVYEQYF. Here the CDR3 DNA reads TGCAGTGCCGACGAACCGGGACTAGTCTACGAGCAGTACTTC.

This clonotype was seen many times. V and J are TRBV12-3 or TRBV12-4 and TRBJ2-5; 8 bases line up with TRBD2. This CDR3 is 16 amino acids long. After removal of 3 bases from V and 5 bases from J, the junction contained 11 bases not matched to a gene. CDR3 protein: CASSFPSGGLGETQYF. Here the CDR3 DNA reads TGTGCCAGCAGTTTTCCGAGCGGGGGCCTTGGGGAGACCCAGTACTTC.

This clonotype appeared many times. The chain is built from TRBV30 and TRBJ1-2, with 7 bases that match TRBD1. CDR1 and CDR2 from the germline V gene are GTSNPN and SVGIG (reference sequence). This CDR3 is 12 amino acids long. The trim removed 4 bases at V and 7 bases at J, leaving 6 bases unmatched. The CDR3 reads CAWTRGRVGYTF. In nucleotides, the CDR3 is TGTGCCTGGACAAGGGGGCGGGTTGGCTACACCTTC.

CDR3 sequence reads: CATSREKGLIYGYTF. The DNA for the CDR3 is TGTGCCACCAGCAGAGAAAAGGGGCTAATCTATGGCTACACCTTC. This rearrangement joins TRBV15 to TRBJ1-2; a possible D gene is TRBD1 (5 bases). The ends were cut back, 0 bases at V and 4 bases at J, with 12 bases in the middle. CDR1 and CDR2 (germline): LNHNV, YYDKDF (reference sequence). This CDR3 comprises 15 residues.

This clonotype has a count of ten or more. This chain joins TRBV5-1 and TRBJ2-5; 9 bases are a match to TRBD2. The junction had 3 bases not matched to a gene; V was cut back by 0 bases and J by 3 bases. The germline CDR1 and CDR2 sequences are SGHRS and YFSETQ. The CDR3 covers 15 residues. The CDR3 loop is CASSLETSGKETQYF. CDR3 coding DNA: TGCGCCAGCAGCTTGGAGACTAGCGGAAAAGAGACCCAGTACTTC.